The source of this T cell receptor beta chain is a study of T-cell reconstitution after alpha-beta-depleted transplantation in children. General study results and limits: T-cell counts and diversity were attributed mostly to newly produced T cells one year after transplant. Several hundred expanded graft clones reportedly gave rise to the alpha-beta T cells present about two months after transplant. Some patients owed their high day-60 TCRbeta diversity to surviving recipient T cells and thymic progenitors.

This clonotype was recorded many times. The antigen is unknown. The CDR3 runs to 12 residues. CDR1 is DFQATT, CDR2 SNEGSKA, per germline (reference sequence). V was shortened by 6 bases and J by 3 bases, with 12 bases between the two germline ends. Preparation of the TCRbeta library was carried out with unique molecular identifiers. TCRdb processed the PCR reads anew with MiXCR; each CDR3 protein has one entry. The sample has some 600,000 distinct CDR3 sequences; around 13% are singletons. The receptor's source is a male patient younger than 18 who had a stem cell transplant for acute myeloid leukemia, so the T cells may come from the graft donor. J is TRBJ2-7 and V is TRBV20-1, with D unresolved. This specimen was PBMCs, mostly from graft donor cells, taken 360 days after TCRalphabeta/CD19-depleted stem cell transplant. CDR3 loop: CSAPTTGYEQYF. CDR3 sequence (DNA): TGCAGTGCCCCTACTACTGGCTACGAGCAGTACTTC.